Presented here are 30 T cell receptor beta chains from one specimen sequenced in a study of blood T cell repertoires in COVID-19. Profiled with immunoSEQ multiplex PCR; TCRdb holds only in-frame clones, not every one. The data contain some 40,000 clones, roughly 70% of them singletons. Source material: peripheral blood. The receptors here all came from an elderly man with acute or convalescent COVID-19.

This clone was picked up a small number of times. The V gene is TRBV27, the J gene TRBJ1-2, with 9 bases aligning to TRBD1. Per the germline V gene, CDR1 is MNHEY and CDR2 is SMNVEV (reference sequence). Germline trimming cut 5 bases from V and 8 bases from J; bases unmatched to any gene: 6. The CDR3 consists of 13 residues. The chain's CDR3 is CASSPSGTGGYTF. The CDR3 nucleotides are TGTGCCAGCAGTCCCAGTGGGACAGGGGGCTACACCTTC.

The chain couples TRBV4-2 to TRBJ2-3, with 7 bases lining up with TRBD2. In germline, CDR1 is LGHNA, CDR2 YNFKEQ. The CDR3 runs to 17 residues. The ends lost 0 bases at V and 1 base at J; junction bases unmatched: 7. The CDR3 loop reads CASSQDLTGGGTDTQYF. Written as DNA, the CDR3 is TGTGCCAGCAGCCAAGATCTGACGGGAGGTGGCACAGATACGCAGTATTTT.

The genes are TRBV9 and TRBJ1-2; TRBD1 aligns across 9 bases. J gave up 8 bases and V 0 bases, and 5 bases lay outside the gene matches. This CDR3 is built from 14 residues. CDR1 is SGDLS, CDR2 YYNGEE, per germline. The CDR3 bases are TGTGCCAGCAGCGTAGGGACAGGGGAACGCGGCTACACCTTC. The encoded protein is CASSVGTGERGYTF.

The J gene is TRBJ1-3, the V gene TRBV12-5; 9 bases line up with TRBD1. The CDR3 is 16 residues long. Germline CDR1 reads LGHNT; CDR2 reads FRNRAP. The junction had 6 bases not matched to a gene; V was cut back by 6 bases and J by 0 bases. CDR3 in amino acids: CASGPGQGFSGNTIYF. The CDR3 region has the DNA TGTGCTAGTGGACCGGGACAGGGATTCTCTGGAAACACCATATATTTT.

This rearrangement joins TRBV6-5 to TRBJ1-1; D unresolved. Germline assignment: CDR1 MNHEY and CDR2 SVGAGI. This CDR3 is 13 amino acids long. V was shortened by 8 bases and J by 0 bases, with 10 bases between the two germline ends. In DNA form, the CDR3 reads TGTGCCAGCGAGAAGTTCATGAACACTGAAGCTTTCTTT. Protein: CASEKFMNTEAFF.

The chain combines TRBV6-5 with TRBJ2-7, with TRBD1 matching over 10 bases. V shed 0 bases, J shed 6 bases, and the junction held 8 bases outside the gene matches. CDR3 size: 16 residues. CDR1 and CDR2 (germline): MNHEY, SVGAGI. For the CDR3, the DNA is TGTGCCAGCAGTTACTCGGCGTGGGGACAGGGGTTCGAGCAGTACTTC. Its protein product is CASSYSAWGQGFEQYF.

The chain recombines TRBV11-3 with TRBJ1-4; D perhaps matches TRBD1 (6 bases). This CDR3 has 14 amino acids. Germline V lookup: CDR1 SGHNT, CDR2 YENEEA. V was cut by 5 bases and J by 6 bases, with 13 bases left in between. The CDR3 sequence is CASSRTGGHEKLFF. Written as DNA, the CDR3 is TGTGCCAGCAGCCGTACTGGGGGCCATGAAAAACTGTTTTTT.

The J gene is TRBJ2-1, the V gene TRBV9, with TRBD2 matching over 8 bases. The CDR3 covers 16 residues. Trimming at V came to 0 bases and at J to 3 bases, leaving 5 bases not matched to a gene. Germline V CDR1 and CDR2: SGDLS, YYNGEE. CDR3 protein: CASSVGPGGNYNEQFF. The CDR3 DNA reads TGTGCCAGCAGCGTAGGACCGGGAGGGAACTACAATGAGCAGTTCTTC.

The sample holds a few counts of this clone. V gene TRBV11-2 combines with J gene TRBJ2-7; D is unclear. V lost 0 bases and J lost 5, with 8 bases in between. Germline CDR1 reads SGHAT; CDR2 reads FQNNGV. The length of the CDR3 is 13 residues. CDR3 nucleotide sequence: TGTGCCAGCAGCTTAGAGCGAACAGACGAGCAGTACTTC. Its protein product is CASSLERTDEQYF. The variable domain in full, with the rest retrieved from reference TRBV11-2 and TRBJ2-7, is EAGVAQSPRYKIIEKRQSVAFWCNPISGHATLYWYQQILGQGPKLLIQFQNNGVVDDSQLPKDRFSAERLKGVDSTLKIQPAKLEDSAVYLCASSLERTDEQYFGPGTRLTVT.

The rearrangement joins TRBV29-1 to TRBJ2-1, with TRBD1 identical over 11 bases. Germline loops: CDR1 SQVTM, CDR2 ANQGSEA. The CDR3 has 13 residues. V shed 7 bases, J shed 7 bases, and the junction held 6 bases outside the gene matches. CDR3 bases: TGCAGCGCCGGACAGGGGGCCCGAAATGAGCAGTTCTTC. Protein sequence: CSAGQGARNEQFF.

V is TRBV12-3 or TRBV12-4 and J is TRBJ1-2; 7 bases agree with TRBD1. This CDR3 contains 13 residues. V gave up 3 bases and J gave up 6 bases; unmatched junction bases: 4. DNA of the CDR3: TGTGCCAGCAGTTTCAGGACAGGAGATGGCTACACCTTC. Residues: CASSFRTGDGYTF.

This chain's CDR3 is CASSFTGTGANVLTF. In DNA form, the CDR3 reads TGTGCCAGCAGTTTTACAGGGACTGGGGCCAACGTCCTGACTTTC. V and J are TRBV27 and TRBJ2-6; the D gene is possibly TRBD1 (6 bases). CDR3 length: 15 amino acids. V was clipped by 3 bases and J by 2 bases, with 8 bases between them. Germline CDR1 is MNHEY and CDR2 is SMNVEV (reference sequence). Using reference TRBV27 and TRBJ2-6 for the parts outside the CDR3, the full variable domain is EAQVTQNPRYLITVTGKKLTVTCSQNMNHEYMSWYRQDPGLGLRQIYYSMNVEVTDKGDVPEGYKVSRKEKRNFPLILESPSPNQTSLYFCASSFTGTGANVLTFGAGSRLTVL.

V usage is TRBV5-6 and J usage is TRBJ2-7; TRBD2 agrees at 15 bases. Trimming removed 2 bases from V and 6 bases from J; junction bases left unmatched: 6. The CDR3 extends over 16 amino acids. Germline V gene data show CDR1 as SGHDT and CDR2 as YYEEEE. The CDR3 sequence: CASSFGTSGRTGEQYF. CDR3 nucleotides: TGTGCCAGCAGCTTCGGGACTAGCGGGAGGACTGGCGAGCAGTACTTC.

Details on this clone: Additional DNA sequences in this sample encode the identical CDR3. The chain links TRBV5-6 to TRBJ1-2, with 11 bases matching TRBD1. The germline CDR1 and CDR2 sequences are SGHDT and YYEEEE. The CDR3 covers 14 residues. Trimming cost V 4 bases and J 3 bases; bases outside gene matches: 2. CDR3 sequence (DNA): TGTGCCAGCAGCCCGGGACAGGGGGACTATGGCTACACCTTC. Translation gives CASSPGQGDYGYTF.

The chain combines TRBV6-5 with TRBJ2-5, with 7 positions matching TRBD2. The J segment lost 5 bases and the V segment lost 5 bases, leaving 5 bases of the junction unmatched. CDR1 and CDR2 from the germline V gene are MNHEY and SVGAGI. The CDR3 contains 13 residues. The CDR3 loop is CASSRLAGETQYF. The CDR3 coding sequence is TGTGCCAGCAGTCGACTAGCAGGCGAGACCCAGTACTTC.

V is TRBV5-8 and J is TRBJ1-3, with 7 bases fitting TRBD1. The V gene end was trimmed by 4 bases and the J gene end by 0 bases; junction bases not matched to a gene: 7. Germline assignment: CDR1 SGHTS and CDR2 YDEGEE. This CDR3 has 16 amino acids. DNA for the CDR3: TGTGCCAGCAGCCTCTACGGACAGGTCTCTGGAAACACCATATATTTT. This sequence encodes CASSLYGQVSGNTIYF.

The CDR3 DNA follows: TGTGCCAGCAGTCCCGGTCTTACGGAGCGCTATGGCTACACCTTC. It specifies CASSPGLTERYGYTF. The rearrangement links TRBV6-5 to TRBJ1-2; D remains ambiguous. Trimming took off 5 bases at V and 4 bases at J, with 17 bases between the two ends. Germline CDR1 reads MNHEY; CDR2 reads SVGAGI. The CDR3 loop spans 15 amino acids.

This rearrangement joins TRBV27 to TRBJ1-2; 12 bases fit TRBD1. This CDR3 spans 15 amino acids. Germline lookup yields CDR1 MNHEY and CDR2 SMNVEV (reference sequence). Losses at the gene ends were 0 bases for V and 8 bases for J; bases not matched to a gene: 4. The CDR3 protein is CASSLSGQGAQGYTF. The CDR3 bases are TGTGCCAGCAGTTTATCGGGACAGGGGGCGCAAGGCTACACCTTC.

The sample holds one count of this clone. The V and J genes are TRBV19 and TRBJ1-2; D not resolved. V was pared by 5 bases and J by 5 bases, with 15 bases between. Germline V lookup: CDR1 LNHDA, CDR2 SQIVND (reference sequence). The CDR3 length is 14 residues. CDR3 DNA sequence: TGTGCCAGTAGTCGAGGGTCCGCCTCTTATGGCTACACCTTC. Amino acid sequence: CASSRGSASYGYTF.

This sequence joins TRBV30 and TRBJ1-2; D unclear. The CDR3 loop spans 13 amino acids. Germline V lookup: CDR1 GTSNPN, CDR2 SVGIG (reference sequence). The CDR3 DNA reads as TGTGGATTGGGCATAAGGAACATCTATGGCTACACCTTC. This gives the protein CGLGIRNIYGYTF.

This sequence joins TRBV10-1 and TRBJ2-3; 9 positions agree with TRBD2. There are 17 residues in the CDR3. Trimming took 0 bases from V and 4 from J; bases not matched to a gene: 8. Germline V lookup: CDR1 WNHNN, CDR2 SYGVQD (reference sequence). The CDR3 nucleotides read TGCGCCAGCAGTGAGTCGCAGCTAGCGGGATGGTCAGATACGCAGTATTTT. Protein sequence: CASSESQLAGWSDTQYF.

The chain is built from TRBV7-2 and TRBJ2-1; D may be TRBD1 (5 bases). Germline-derived CDR1 and CDR2 are SGHTA and FQGNSA. The V end lost 5 bases, the J end lost 7 bases, and 12 bases lay between the germline ends. CDR3 length equals 13 residues. The CDR3: CASSHRQWNEQFF. CDR3 in DNA: TGTGCCAGCAGCCATAGACAGTGGAATGAGCAGTTCTTC.

The J gene is TRBJ1-5, the V gene TRBV2; D call uncertain. V lost 3 bases and J 5 bases, leaving 8 bases between the germline ends. This CDR3 is built from 13 residues. Per germline, CDR1 SNHLY and CDR2 FYNNEI. The CDR3 region has the DNA TGTGCCAGCAGTGATAACGGTCATCAGCCCCAGCATTTT. Encoded protein: CASSDNGHQPQHF.

The chain employs TRBV18 and TRBJ2-5, with a possible D match to TRBD1 (6 bases). The CDR3 spans 13 residues. Deletions cut 6 bases from V and 3 bases from J, with 11 bases between. Germline V CDR1 and CDR2: KGHSH, LQKENI. CDR3 region: CASSPRQEETQYF. The DNA for the CDR3 is TGTGCCAGCTCTCCAAGACAGGAAGAGACCCAGTACTTC.

This clone turned up a few times. The chain is built from TRBV6-1 and TRBJ2-7; TRBD2 matches 9 bases. The CDR3 totals 16 residues. Trimming took 1 base from V and 1 from J; bases not matched to a gene: 5. Germline loops: CDR1 MNHNS, CDR2 SASEGT. The CDR3: CASSEGGSGGSYEQYF. The CDR3 nucleotides read TGTGCCAGCAGTGAAGGTGGTAGCGGGGGTTCCTACGAGCAGTACTTC.

The rearrangement joins TRBV27 to TRBJ2-3, with D perhaps matching TRBD2 (5 bases). The length of the CDR3 is 15 residues. With 8 bases removed from V and 4 bases from J, the gap between germline ends came to 19 bases. Germline values: CDR1 MNHEY, CDR2 SMNVEV (reference sequence). For the CDR3, the DNA is TGTGCCAGCCGAGTTTCCACCGAGGGAGCAGATACGCAGTATTTT. Residues: CASRVSTEGADTQYF.

In this sample, this clone turned up a few times. V is TRBV7-2 and J is TRBJ1-2, with a possible D match to TRBD1 (5 bases). V shed 4 bases and J shed 13 bases, with 25 bases lying between them. Looked up from germline, CDR1 is SGHTA and CDR2 is FQGNSA. This CDR3 is 15 amino acids long. The CDR3 region is CASSSLGGGGLWLTF. Written as DNA, the CDR3 is TGTGCCAGCAGCTCCTTGGGGGGGGGAGGACTATGGCTCACCTTC. Complete variable domain (other parts from reference TRBV7-2 and TRBJ1-2): GAGVSQSPSNKVTEKGKDVELRCDPISGHTALYWYRQSLGQGLEFLIYFQGNSAPDKSGLPSDRFSAERTGGSVSTLTIQRTQQEDSAVYLCASSSLGGGGLWLTFGSGTRLTVV.

The rearrangement uses TRBV6-5 and TRBJ2-2, with D perhaps TRBD1 (5 bases). This CDR3 region has 14 residues. Trimming removed 6 bases from V and 3 bases from J, with 11 bases in between. CDR1 MNHEY and CDR2 SVGAGI come from the germline V gene. CDR3 residues: CASRADSYTGELFF. CDR3 nucleotides: TGTGCCAGCAGAGCTGACAGTTACACCGGGGAGCTGTTTTTT.

The CDR3 region has the DNA TGTGCCAGCAGCCCACACAGCGGGGGCACAGATACGCAGTATTTT. Translated: CASSPHSGGTDTQYF. The chain carries TRBV6-2 or TRBV6-3 and TRBJ2-3; 7 positions agree with TRBD2. With V trimmed by 6 bases and J by 1 base, 7 bases remained unmatched. Per germline, CDR1 MNHEY and CDR2 SVGEGT. The CDR3 loop spans 15 amino acids.

The CDR3 DNA is TGTGCCAGCAGCCAAGATTTTCGACTAGCGGGGGGGCCTAGCGCTATCACAGATACGCAGTATTTT. This gives the protein CASSQDFRLAGGPSAITDTQYF. The rearrangement uses TRBV4-2 and TRBJ2-3; TRBD2 matches 14 bases. CDR3 length equals 22 residues. The germline V gene encodes CDR1 LGHNA and CDR2 YNFKEQ. With 0 bases clipped from V and 2 bases from J, the junction kept 16 bases outside the gene matches.